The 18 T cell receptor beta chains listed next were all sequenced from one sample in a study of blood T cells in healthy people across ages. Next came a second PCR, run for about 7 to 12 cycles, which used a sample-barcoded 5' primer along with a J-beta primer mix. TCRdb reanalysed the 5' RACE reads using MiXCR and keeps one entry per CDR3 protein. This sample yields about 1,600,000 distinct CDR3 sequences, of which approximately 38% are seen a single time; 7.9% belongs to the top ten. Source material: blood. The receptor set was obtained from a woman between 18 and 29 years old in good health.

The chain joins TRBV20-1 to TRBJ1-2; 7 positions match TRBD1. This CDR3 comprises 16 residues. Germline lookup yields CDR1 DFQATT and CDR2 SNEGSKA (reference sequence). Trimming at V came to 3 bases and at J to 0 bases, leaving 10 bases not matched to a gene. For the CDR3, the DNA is TGCAGTGCTAGCCAAGGGACAGAAGAAACTAACTATGGCTACACCTTC. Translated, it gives CSASQGTEETNYGYTF.

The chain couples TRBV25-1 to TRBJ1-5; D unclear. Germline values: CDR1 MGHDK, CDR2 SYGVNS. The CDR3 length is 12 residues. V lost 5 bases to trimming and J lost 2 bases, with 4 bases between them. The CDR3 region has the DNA TGTGCCAGCAGTATGCGCAATCAGCCCCAGCATTTT. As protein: CASSMRNQPQHF.

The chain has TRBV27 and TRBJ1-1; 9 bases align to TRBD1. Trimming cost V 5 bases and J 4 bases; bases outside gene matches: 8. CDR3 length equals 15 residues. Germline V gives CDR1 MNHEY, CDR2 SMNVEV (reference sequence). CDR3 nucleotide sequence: TGTGCCAGCAGTACGGGACAGGGATCGGCCACTGAAGCTTTCTTT. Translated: CASSTGQGSATEAFF.

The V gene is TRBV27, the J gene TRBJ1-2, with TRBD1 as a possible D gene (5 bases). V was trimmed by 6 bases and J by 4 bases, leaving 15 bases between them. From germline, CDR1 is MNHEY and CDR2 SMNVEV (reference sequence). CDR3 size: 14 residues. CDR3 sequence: CASRPRAGPYGYTF. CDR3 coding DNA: TGTGCCAGCAGGCCGAGGGCGGGACCCTATGGCTACACCTTC.

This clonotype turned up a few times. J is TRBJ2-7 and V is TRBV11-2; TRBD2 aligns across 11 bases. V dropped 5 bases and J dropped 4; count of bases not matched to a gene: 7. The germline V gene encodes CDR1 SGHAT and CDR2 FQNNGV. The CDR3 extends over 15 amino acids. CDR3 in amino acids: CASSTRTSGQYEQYF. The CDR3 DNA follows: TGTGCCAGCAGCACTCGGACTAGCGGGCAGTACGAGCAGTACTTC.

The CDR3 DNA follows: TGTGCCACGTCAAAGTCCGACAGATTCTACGAGCAGTACTTC. Translated, it gives CATSKSDRFYEQYF. This chain connects TRBV28 to TRBJ2-7, with a tentative D call TRBD1 (5 bases). With 10 bases removed from V and 3 bases from J, the gap between germline ends came to 19 bases. Germline loops: CDR1 MDHEN, CDR2 SYDVKM. The CDR3 runs 14 residues.

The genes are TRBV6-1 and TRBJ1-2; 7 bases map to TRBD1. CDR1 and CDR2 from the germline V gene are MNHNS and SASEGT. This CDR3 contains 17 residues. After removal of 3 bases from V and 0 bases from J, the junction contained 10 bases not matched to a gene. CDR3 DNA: TGTGCCAGCAGTGACAGACAGGGTCCCCCGGCTAACTATGGCTACACCTTC. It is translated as CASSDRQGPPANYGYTF.

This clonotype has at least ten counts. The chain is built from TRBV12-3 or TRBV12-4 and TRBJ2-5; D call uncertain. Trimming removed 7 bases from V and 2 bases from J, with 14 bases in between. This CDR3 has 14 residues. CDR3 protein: CASTEERQQETQYF. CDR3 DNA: TGTGCCAGCACAGAGGAGAGGCAGCAAGAGACCCAGTACTTC.

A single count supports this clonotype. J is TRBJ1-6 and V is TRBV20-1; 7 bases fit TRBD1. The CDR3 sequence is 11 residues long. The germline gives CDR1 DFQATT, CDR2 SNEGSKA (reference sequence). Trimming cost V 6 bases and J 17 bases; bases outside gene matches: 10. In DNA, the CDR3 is TGCAGTGCCATGGACGGACAGGCCTTCCACTTT. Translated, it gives CSAMDGQAFHF.

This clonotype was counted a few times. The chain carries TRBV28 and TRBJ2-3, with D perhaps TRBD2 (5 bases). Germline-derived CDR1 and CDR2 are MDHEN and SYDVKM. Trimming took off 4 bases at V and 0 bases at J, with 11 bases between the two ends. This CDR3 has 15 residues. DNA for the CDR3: TGTGCCAGCAGTTCCGCGGGCCTCAGCACAGATACGCAGTATTTT. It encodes CASSSAGLSTDTQYF.

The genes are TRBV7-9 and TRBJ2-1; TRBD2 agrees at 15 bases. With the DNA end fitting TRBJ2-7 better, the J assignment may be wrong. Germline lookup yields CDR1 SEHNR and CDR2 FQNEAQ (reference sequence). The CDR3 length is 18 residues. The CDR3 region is CASSWGLAGGPSYNEQYF. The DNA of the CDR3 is TGTGCCAGCAGCTGGGGACTAGCGGGGGGCCCCTCCTACAATGAGCAGTACTTC.

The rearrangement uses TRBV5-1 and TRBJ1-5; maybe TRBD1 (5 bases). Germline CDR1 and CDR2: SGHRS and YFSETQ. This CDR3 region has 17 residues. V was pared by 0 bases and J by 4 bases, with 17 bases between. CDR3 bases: TGCGCCAGCAGCTTGGGGGCAGGGCCCCTCGAGAATCAGCCCCAGCATTTT. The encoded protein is CASSLGAGPLENQPQHF.

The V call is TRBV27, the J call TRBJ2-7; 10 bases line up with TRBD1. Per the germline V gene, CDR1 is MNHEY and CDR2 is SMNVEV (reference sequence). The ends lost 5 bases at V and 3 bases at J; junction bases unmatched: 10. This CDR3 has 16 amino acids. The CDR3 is CASSTYGRDRGYEQYF. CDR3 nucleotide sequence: TGTGCCAGCAGTACTTACGGACGGGACAGGGGCTACGAGCAGTACTTC.

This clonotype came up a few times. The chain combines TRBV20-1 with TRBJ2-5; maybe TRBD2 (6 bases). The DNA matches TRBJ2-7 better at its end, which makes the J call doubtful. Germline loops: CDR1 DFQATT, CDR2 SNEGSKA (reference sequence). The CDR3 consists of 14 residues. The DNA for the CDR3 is TGCAGTGCTAGAGATGGTCGGGGGTCGGACGAGCAGTACTTC. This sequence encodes CSARDGRGSDEQYF.

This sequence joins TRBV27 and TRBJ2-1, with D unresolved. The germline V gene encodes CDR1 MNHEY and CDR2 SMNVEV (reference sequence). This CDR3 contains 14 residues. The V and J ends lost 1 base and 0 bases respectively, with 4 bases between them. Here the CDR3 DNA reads TGTGCCAGCAGTTTATTTGACTCCTACAATGAGCAGTTCTTC. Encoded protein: CASSLFDSYNEQFF.

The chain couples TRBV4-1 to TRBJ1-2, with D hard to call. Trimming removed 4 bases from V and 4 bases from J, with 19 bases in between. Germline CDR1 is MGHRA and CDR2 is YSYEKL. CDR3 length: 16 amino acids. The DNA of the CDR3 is TGCGCCAGCAGCCCCAAAGCGTTGAAGATAAGCTATGGCTACACCTTC. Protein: CASSPKALKISYGYTF.

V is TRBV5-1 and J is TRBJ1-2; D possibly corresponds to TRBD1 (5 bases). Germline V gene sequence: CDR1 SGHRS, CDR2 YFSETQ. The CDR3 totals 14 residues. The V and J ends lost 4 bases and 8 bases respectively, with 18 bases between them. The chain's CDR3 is CASSLGGGEGGYTF. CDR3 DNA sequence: TGCGCCAGCAGCCTTGGCGGGGGAGAGGGAGGCTACACCTTC.

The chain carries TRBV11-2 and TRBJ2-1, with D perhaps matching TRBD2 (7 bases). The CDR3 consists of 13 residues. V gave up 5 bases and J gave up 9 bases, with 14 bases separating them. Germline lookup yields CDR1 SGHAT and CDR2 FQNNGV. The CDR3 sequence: CASSRTRGGEQFF. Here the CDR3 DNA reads TGTGCCAGCAGCCGCACTAGGGGGGGTGAGCAGTTCTTC. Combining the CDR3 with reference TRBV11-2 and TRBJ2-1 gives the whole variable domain EAGVAQSPRYKIIEKRQSVAFWCNPISGHATLYWYQQILGQGPKLLIQFQNNGVVDDSQLPKDRFSAERLKGVDSTLKIQPAKLEDSAVYLCASSRTRGGEQFFGPGTRLTVL.